One sample yielded the 9 T cell receptor beta chains listed below, sequenced in a study of T cell responses to AZD1222 COVID-19 vaccine. Sequencing was performed with immunoSEQ multiplex PCR; in TCRdb, only in-frame clones are kept and a portion is missing. The sample has approximately 150,000 clones, around nine tenths seen once. Here the sequenced sample was peripheral blood, taken on day 0 of AZD1222 vaccination. The receptor source for this set is an adult in good health.

This clone has just a few counts. V gene TRBV7-2 combines with J gene TRBJ2-5; unclear D gene. In germline, CDR1 is SGHTA, CDR2 FQGNSA. The CDR3 length is 14 residues. Trimming shortened V by 5 bases and J by 0 bases, and 10 bases separated the two germline ends. The CDR3 here is CASSPLTHQETQYF. CDR3 bases: TGTGCCAGCAGCCCCCTGACCCACCAAGAGACCCAGTACTTC.

This chain joins TRBV6-6 and TRBJ2-7, with 9 bases lining up with TRBD1. CDR1 is MNHNY and CDR2 is SVGAGI in the germline V gene (reference sequence). Unmatched junction bases numbered 5, after V lost 4 bases and J lost 1 base. CDR3 length equals 15 residues. The CDR3 bases are TGTGCCAGCAGTTTGACAGGGGGGCTTTCCTACGAGCAGTACTTC. Protein product: CASSLTGGLSYEQYF.

V usage is TRBV6-1 and J usage is TRBJ1-1; the D gene is possibly TRBD1 (5 bases). CDR3 length: 14 residues. Germline-derived CDR1 and CDR2 are MNHNS and SASEGT. Trimming shortened V by 2 bases and J by 5 bases, and 12 bases separated the two germline ends. CDR3 sequence reads: CASSELREETEAFF. As DNA, the CDR3 is TGTGCCAGCAGTGAACTCAGGGAAGAGACTGAAGCTTTCTTT.

The V and J genes are TRBV14 and TRBJ1-3, with a weak D call TRBD1 (5 bases). The length of the CDR3 is 14 residues. The V end was cut by 3 bases, the J end by 2 bases, with 8 bases between. In germline, CDR1 is SGHDN, CDR2 FVKESK. CDR3 in amino acids: CASSHKGPGNTIYF. The CDR3 DNA sequence: TGTGCCAGCAGCCACAAGGGGCCTGGAAACACCATATATTTT.

The J gene is TRBJ2-7, the V gene TRBV5-6, with 9 bases lining up with TRBD1. The length of the CDR3 is 15 residues. Per the germline V gene, CDR1 is SGHDT and CDR2 is YYEEEE. Unmatched junction bases numbered 2, after V lost 0 bases and J lost 1 base. This CDR3 is CASSLEGQGSYEQYF. CDR3 in DNA: TGTGCCAGCAGCTTGGAGGGACAGGGATCCTACGAGCAGTACTTC.

The chain couples TRBV29-1 to TRBJ2-7, with D possibly being TRBD1 or TRBD2 (5 bases each). The germline gives CDR1 SQVTM, CDR2 ANQGSEA. Trimming pared 6 bases from V and 9 bases from J, leaving 15 bases between. The CDR3 has 11 amino acids. CDR3 protein: CSVNRDLVQYF. The CDR3 bases are TGCAGCGTGAACCGGGACCTCGTGCAGTACTTC.

The genes are TRBV27 and TRBJ2-2; the match to TRBD2 covers 9 bases. Germline lookup yields CDR1 MNHEY and CDR2 SMNVEV (reference sequence). V lost 1 base, J lost 0 bases, and 6 bases stayed unmatched. The CDR3 is made up of 18 amino acids. The CDR3 is CASSLLPGGGANTGELFF. The CDR3 coding sequence is TGTGCCAGCAGTTTATTGCCTGGCGGGGGGGCGAACACCGGGGAGCTGTTTTTT.

This clone was picked up one time. CDR3: CASSLVGVGGAGSPLHF. CDR3 coding DNA: TGTGCCAGCAGCTTAGTTGGGGTAGGAGGGGCCGGTTCACCCCTCCACTTT. The chain carries TRBV7-2 and TRBJ1-6; TRBD1 is a possible D gene (5 bases). Trimming took off 1 base at V and 9 bases at J, with 19 bases between the two ends. Germline V gene data show CDR1 as SGHTA and CDR2 as FQGNSA. There are 17 residues in the CDR3.

The V call is TRBV4-3, the J call TRBJ1-4, with 10 bases that match TRBD1. There are 19 residues in the CDR3. The germline CDR1 and CDR2 sequences are LGHNA and YSLEER. Germline trimming cut 0 bases from V and 3 bases from J; bases unmatched to any gene: 10. The CDR3 bases are TGCGCCAGCAGCCAAGATGGTCTCGAGGGACAGGGGCCTAATGAAAAACTGTTTTTT. Its protein product is CASSQDGLEGQGPNEKLFF.